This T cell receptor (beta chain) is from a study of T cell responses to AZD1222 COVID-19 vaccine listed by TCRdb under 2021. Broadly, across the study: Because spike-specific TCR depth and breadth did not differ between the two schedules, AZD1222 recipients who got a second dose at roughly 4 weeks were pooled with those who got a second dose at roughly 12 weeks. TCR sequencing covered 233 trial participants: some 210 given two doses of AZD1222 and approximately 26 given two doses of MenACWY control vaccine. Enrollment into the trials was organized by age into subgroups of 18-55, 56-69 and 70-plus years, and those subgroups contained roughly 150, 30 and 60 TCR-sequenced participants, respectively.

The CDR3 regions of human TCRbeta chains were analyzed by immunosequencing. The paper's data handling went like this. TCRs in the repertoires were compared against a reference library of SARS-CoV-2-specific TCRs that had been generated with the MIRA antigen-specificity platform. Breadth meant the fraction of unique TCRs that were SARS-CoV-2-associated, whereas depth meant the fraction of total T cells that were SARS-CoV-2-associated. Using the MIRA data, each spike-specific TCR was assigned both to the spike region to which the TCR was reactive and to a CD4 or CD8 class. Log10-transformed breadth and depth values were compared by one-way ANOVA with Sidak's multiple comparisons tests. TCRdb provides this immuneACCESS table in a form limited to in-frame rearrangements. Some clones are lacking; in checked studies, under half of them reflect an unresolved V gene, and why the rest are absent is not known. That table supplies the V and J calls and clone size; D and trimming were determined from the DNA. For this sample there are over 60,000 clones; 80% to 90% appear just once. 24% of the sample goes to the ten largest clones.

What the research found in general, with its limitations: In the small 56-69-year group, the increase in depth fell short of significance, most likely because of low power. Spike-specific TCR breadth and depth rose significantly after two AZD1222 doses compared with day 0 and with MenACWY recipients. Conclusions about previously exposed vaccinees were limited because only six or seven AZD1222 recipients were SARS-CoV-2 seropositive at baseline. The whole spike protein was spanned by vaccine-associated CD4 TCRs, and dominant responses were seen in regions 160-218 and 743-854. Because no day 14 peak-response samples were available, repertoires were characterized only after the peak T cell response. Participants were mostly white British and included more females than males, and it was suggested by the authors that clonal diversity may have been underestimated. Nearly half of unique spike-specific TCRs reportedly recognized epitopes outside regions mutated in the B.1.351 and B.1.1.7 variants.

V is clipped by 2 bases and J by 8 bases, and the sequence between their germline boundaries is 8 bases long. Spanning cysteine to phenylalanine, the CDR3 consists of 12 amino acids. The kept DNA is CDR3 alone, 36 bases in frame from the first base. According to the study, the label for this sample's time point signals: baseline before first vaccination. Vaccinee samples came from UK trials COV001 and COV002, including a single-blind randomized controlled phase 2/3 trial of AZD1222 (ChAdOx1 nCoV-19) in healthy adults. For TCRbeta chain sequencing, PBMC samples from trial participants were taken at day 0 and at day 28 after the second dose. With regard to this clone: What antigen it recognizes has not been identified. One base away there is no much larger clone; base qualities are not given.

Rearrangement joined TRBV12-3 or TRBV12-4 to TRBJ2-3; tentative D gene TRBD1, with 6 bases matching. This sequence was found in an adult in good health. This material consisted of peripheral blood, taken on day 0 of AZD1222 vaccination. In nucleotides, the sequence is TGTGCCAGCAGTTTACTAGGGGGTACGCAGTATTTT. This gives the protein CASSLLGGTQYF.